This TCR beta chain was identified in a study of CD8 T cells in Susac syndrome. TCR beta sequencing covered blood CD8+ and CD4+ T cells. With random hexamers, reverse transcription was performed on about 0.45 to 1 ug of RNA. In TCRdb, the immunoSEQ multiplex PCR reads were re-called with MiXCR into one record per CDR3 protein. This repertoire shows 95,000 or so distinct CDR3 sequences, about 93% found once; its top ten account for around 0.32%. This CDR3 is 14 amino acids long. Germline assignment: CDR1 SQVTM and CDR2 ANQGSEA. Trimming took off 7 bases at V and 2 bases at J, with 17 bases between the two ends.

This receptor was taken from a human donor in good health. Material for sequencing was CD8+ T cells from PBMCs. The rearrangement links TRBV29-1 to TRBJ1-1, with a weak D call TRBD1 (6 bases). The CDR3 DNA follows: TGCAGCGCGGTACCGACGGGGGCTAACACTGAAGCTTTCTTT. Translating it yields CSAVPTGANTEAFF.